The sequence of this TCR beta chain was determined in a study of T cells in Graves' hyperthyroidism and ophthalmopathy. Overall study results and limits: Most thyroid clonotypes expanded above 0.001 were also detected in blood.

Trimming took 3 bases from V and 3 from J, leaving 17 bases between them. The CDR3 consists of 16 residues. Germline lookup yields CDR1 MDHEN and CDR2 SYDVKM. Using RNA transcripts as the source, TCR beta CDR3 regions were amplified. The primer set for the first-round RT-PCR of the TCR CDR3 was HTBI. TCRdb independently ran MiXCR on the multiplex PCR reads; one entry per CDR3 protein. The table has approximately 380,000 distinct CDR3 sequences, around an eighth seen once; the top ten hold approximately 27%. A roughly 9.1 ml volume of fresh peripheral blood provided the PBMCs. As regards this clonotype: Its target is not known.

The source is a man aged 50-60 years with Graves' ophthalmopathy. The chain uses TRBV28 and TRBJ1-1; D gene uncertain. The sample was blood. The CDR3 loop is CASSFRTFFSDTEAFF. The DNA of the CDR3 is TGTGCCAGCAGTTTCCGGACCTTTTTTTCGGACACTGAAGCTTTCTTT.